This T cell receptor beta chain was captured in a study of early T cells in non-severe SARS-CoV-2 infection (dated by TCRdb to the early 2020s). About the investigation overall: Because TCR sequencing relied on bulk RNA taken from unsorted whole blood, pairing of alpha and beta chains was not possible. Broader findings and caveats from the paper: Matching against VDJdb was skewed toward anti-spike CD8 responses, likely underestimated virus-specific expansions, and missed private and CD4 specificities.

To prepare the library, 5' RACE was applied. The sequencing machine was a NextSeq 500. To correct for sequencing error and PCR bias, the TCR library protocol tagged individual cDNA molecules with unique molecular identifiers. Sequencing covered both TCR alpha and beta chains, and within each sample the abundances of alpha and beta sequences were tightly co-correlated. Per the authors' processing: V gene, J gene and CDR3 annotation of TCR sequences was performed with Decombinator V4. TCRs were defined as expanded if a significant change between any two time points was detected under a Poisson model with p below 0.0001. TCR abundances were normalised to the total number of TCRs sequenced per sample and were expressed as counts per million. MAIT TCRs were defined by TRAV1-2 paired with TRAJ12, TRAJ20 or TRAJ33, and iNKT TCRs by TRAV10 paired with TRAJ18. VDJdb, accessed 1 November 2021, was searched for CMV, EBV and SARS-CoV-2 annotated TCRs, with TCRs annotated for multiple antigens excluded. TCRdb cleaned the public reads at Q25 with fastp, built clones with MiXCR and kept in-frame beta chains. Each CDR3 protein gets just one entry, which takes the most common genes and DNA from the rows behind it. For this entry, the V and J calls and clone size follow TCRdb and not the study's own pipeline. The sample table shows tens of thousands of distinct CDR3 sequences, and 12% are seen once. The leading ten clones occupy 9.1% of the sample.

Relative to germline, V is 9 bases shorter and J is 5 bases shorter, with 9 bases between their ends. From a lookup of the germline V gene, CDR1 and CDR2 are KGHDR and SFDVKD. The CDR3 spans 12 residues, from the cysteine through the phenylalanine. The retained sequence is limited to the CDR3, 36 bases, with the frame set at the first base. This clonotype has at least ten counts. It lacks a known antigen. The input lacks base qualities; no much larger clone sits a single base away. A case-control design nested within a healthcare worker cohort in London, UK, was used, with weekly nasopharyngeal swab PCR tests and blood sampling performed. Healthcare workers were enrolled in the week of the UK lockdown, from 23 to 31 March 2020, and were followed every week for up to roughly 15 weeks.

The sequence derives from an adult who was a healthcare worker with PCR-confirmed SARS-CoV-2 infection or an uninfected control (not recorded which). The chain was built from TRBV24-1 and TRBJ2-2, with the D gene uncertain. Sequencing was performed on whole blood. The CDR3: CATSRNTGELFF. The nucleotides are TGTGCCACCTCACGGAATACCGGGGAGCTGTTTTTT.